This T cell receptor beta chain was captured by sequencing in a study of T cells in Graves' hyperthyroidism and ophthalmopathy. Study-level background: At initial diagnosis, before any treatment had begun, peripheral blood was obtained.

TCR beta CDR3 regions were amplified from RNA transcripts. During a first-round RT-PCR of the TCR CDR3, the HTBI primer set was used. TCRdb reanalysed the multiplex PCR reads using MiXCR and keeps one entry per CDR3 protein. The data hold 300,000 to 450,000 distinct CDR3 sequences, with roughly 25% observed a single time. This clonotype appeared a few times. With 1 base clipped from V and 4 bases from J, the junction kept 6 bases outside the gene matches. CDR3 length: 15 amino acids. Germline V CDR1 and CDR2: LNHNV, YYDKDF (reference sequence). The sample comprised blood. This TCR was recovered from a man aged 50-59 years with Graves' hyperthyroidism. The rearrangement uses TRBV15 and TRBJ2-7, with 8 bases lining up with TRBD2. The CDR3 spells CATSRAPSGRYEQYF. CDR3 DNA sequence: TGTGCCACCAGCAGAGCGCCTAGCGGGCGATACGAGCAGTACTTC.